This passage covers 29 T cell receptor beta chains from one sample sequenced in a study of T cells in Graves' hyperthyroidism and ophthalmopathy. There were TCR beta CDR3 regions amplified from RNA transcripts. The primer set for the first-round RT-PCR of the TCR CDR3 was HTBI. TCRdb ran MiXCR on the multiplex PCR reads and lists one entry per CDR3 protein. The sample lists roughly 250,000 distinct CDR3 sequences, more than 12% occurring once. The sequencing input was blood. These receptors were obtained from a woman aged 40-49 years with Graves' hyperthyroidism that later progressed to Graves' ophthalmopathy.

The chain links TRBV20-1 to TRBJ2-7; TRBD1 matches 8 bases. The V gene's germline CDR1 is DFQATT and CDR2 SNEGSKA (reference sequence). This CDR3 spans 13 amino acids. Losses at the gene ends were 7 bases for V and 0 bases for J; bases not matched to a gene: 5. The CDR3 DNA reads TGCAGTGTTCCCGGGACAGGCTCCTACGAGCAGTACTTC. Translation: CSVPGTGSYEQYF.

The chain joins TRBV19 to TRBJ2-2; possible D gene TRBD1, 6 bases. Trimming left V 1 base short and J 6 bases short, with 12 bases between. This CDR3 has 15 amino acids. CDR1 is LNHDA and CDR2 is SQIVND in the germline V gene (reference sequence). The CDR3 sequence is CASSIGQGFSGELFF. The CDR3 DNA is TGTGCCAGTAGTATAGGGCAGGGGTTCTCCGGGGAGCTGTTTTTT.

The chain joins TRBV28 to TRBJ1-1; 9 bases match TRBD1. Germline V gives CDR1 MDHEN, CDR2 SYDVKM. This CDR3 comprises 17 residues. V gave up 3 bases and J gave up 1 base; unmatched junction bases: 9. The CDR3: CASSFPQQGAENTEAFF. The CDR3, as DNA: TGTGCCAGCAGTTTCCCTCAACAGGGGGCAGAGAACACTGAAGCTTTCTTT. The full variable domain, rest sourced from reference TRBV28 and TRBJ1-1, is DVKVTQSSRYLVKRTGEKVFLECVQDMDHENMFWYRQDPGLGLRLIYFSYDVKMKEKGDIPEGYSVSREKKERFSLILESASTNQTSMYLCASSFPQQGAENTEAFFGQGTRLTVV.

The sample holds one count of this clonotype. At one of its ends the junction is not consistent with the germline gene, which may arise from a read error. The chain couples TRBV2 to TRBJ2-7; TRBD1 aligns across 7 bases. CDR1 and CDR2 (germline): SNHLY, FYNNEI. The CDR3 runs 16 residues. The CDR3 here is CASGEETGSNFYEQYF. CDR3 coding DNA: TGTGCCAGCGGTGAAGAGACAGGGTCTAACTTCTACGAGCAGTACTTC.

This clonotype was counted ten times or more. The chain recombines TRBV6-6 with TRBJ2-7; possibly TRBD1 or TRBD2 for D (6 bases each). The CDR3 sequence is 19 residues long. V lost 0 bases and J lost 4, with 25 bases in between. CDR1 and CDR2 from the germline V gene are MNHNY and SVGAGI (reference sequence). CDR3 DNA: TGTGCCAGCAGTTACTCAGAGTGGGGGCGACTAGATTCCCTTTACGAGCAGTACTTC. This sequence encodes CASSYSEWGRLDSLYEQYF.

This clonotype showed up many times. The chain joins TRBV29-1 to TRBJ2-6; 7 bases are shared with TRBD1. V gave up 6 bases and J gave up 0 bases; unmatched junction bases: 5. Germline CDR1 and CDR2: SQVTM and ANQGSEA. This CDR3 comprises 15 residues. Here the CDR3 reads CSVLGTASGANVLTF. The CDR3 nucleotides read TGCAGCGTGTTAGGGACAGCCTCTGGGGCCAACGTCCTGACTTTC.

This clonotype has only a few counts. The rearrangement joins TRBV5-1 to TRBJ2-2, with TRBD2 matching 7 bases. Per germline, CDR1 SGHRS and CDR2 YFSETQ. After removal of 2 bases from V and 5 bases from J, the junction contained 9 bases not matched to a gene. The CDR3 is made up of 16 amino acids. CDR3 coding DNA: TGCGCCAGCAGCTTTACCGCGGGAGCTAGGACCGGGGAGCTGTTTTTT. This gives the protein CASSFTAGARTGELFF.

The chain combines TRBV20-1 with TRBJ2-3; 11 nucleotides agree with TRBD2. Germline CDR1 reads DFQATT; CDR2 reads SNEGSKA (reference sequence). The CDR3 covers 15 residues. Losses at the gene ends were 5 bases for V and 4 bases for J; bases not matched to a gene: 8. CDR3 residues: CSALTSGSTPDTQYF. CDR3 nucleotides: TGCAGTGCTCTTACTAGCGGGAGTACCCCAGATACGCAGTATTTT.

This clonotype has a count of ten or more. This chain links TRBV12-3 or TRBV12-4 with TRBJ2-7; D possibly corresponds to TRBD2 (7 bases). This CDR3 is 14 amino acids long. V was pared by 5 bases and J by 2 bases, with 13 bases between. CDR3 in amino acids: CASSGRGGPYEQYF. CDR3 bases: TGTGCCAGCAGTGGTAGGGGGGGGCCCTACGAGCAGTACTTC.

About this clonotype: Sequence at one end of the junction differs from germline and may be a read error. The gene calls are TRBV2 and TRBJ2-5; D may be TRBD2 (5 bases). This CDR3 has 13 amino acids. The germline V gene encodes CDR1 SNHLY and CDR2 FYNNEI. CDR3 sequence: CASNGGLQETQYF. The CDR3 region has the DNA TGTGCAAGCAACGGAGGACTTCAAGAGACCCAGTACTTC.

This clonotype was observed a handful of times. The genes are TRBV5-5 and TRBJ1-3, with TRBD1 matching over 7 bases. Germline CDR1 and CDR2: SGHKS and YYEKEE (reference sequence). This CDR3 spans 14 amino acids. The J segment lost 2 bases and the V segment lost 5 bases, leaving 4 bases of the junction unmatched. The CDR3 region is CASRLTGTGNTIYF. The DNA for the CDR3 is TGTGCCAGCAGACTGACAGGGACTGGAAACACCATATATTTT.

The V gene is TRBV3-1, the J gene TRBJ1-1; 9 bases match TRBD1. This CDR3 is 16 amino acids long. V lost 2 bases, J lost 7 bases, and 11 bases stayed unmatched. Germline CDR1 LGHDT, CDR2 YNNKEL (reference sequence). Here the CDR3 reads CASSQFLGQGSGEAFF. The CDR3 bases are TGTGCCAGCAGCCAATTTCTCGGACAGGGGAGTGGTGAAGCTTTCTTT.

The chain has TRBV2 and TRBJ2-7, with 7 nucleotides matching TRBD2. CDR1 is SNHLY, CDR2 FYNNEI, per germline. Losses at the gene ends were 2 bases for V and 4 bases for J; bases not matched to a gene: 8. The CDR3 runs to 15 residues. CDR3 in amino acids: CASSEPAGFVYEQYF. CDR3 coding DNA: TGTGCCAGCAGTGAACCAGCGGGATTCGTGTACGAGCAGTACTTC.

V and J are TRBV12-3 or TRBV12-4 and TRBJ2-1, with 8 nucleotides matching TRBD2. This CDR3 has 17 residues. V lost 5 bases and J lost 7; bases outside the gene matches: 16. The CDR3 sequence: CASSPPGGGGRSNEQFF. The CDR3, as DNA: TGTGCCAGCAGTCCCCCGGGGGGGGGCGGGAGAAGTAATGAGCAGTTCTTC.

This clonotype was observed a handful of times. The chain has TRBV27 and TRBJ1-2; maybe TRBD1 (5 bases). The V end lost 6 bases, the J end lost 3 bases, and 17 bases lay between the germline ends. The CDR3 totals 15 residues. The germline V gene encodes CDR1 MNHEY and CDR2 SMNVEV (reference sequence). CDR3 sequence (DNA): TGTGCCAGCAGGGACGACAGCTCCCCTCACTATGGCTACACCTTC. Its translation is CASRDDSSPHYGYTF.

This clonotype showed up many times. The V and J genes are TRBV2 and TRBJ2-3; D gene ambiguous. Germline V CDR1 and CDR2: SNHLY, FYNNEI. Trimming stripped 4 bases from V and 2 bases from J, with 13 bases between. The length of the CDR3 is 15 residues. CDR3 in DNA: TGTGCCAGCAGTGTTCCGGCACATAACACAGATACGCAGTATTTT. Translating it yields CASSVPAHNTDTQYF.

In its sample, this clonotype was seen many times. CDR3 residues: CASSQPGDLSPTDQPQHF. CDR3 coding DNA: TGTGCCAGCAGTCAGCCTGGGGACCTGAGTCCAACAGATCAGCCCCAGCATTTT. The chain recombines TRBV28 with TRBJ1-5; weak D call: TRBD1 (5 bases). The CDR3 is 18 residues long. Germline V lookup: CDR1 MDHEN, CDR2 SYDVKM. V was clipped by 5 bases and J by 5 bases, with 25 bases between them.

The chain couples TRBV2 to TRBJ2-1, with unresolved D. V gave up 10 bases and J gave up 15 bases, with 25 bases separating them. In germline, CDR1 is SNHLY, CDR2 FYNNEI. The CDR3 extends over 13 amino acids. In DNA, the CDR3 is TGTGCCAAAAATGGGCGGAGCGCGTTCGCCCCGTTCTTC. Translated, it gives CAKNGRSAFAPFF.

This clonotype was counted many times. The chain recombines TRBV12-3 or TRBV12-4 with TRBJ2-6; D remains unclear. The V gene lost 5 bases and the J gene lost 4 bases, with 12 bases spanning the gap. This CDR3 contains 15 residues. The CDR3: CASSIDVPGANVLTF. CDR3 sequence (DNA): TGTGCCAGCAGTATAGACGTACCCGGGGCCAACGTCCTGACTTTC.

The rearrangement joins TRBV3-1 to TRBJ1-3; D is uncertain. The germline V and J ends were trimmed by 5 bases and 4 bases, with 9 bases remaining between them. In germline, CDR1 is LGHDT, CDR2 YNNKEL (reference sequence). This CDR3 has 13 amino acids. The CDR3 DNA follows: TGTGCCAGCAGCTTCAGATTCGGAAACACCATATATTTT. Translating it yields CASSFRFGNTIYF.

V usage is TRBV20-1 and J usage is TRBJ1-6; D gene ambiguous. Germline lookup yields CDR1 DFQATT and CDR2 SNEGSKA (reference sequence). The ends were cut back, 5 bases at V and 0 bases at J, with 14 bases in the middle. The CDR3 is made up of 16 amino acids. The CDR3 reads CSAHQFPSSYNSPLHF. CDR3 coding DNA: TGCAGTGCTCATCAGTTCCCGAGCTCCTATAATTCACCCCTCCACTTT.

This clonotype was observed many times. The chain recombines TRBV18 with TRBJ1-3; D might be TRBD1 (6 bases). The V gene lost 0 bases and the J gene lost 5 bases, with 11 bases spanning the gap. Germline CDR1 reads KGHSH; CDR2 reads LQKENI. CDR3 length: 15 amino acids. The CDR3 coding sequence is TGTGCCAGCTCACCACCGCAGGACAGAAGAAACACCATATATTTT. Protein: CASSPPQDRRNTIYF.

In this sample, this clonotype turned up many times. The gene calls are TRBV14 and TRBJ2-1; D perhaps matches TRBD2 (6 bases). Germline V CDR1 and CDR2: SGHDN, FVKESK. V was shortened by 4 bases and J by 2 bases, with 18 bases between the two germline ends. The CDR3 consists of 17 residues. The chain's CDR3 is CASSPRGSGGPYNEQFF. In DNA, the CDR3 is TGTGCCAGCAGCCCCCGGGGTAGCGGAGGGCCCTACAATGAGCAGTTCTTC. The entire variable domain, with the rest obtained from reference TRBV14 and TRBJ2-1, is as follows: EAGVTQFPSHSVIEKGQTVTLRCDPISGHDNLYWYRRVMGKEIKFLLHFVKESKQDESGMPNNRFLAERTGGTYSTLKVQPAELEDSGVYFCASSPRGSGGPYNEQFFGPGTRLTVL.

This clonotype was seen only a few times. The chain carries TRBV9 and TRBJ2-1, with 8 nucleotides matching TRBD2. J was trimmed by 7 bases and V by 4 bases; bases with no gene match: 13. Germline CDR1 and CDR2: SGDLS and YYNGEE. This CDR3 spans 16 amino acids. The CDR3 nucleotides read TGTGCCAGCAGCACGCAGCGGGAGAGAGGAGGGAATGAGCAGTTCTTC. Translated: CASSTQRERGGNEQFF. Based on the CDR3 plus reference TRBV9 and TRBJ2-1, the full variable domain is DSGVTQTPKHLITATGQRVTLRCSPRSGDLSVYWYQQSLDQGLQFLIQYYNGEERAKGNILERFSAQQFPDLHSELNLSSLELGDSALYFCASSTQRERGGNEQFFGPGTRLTVL.

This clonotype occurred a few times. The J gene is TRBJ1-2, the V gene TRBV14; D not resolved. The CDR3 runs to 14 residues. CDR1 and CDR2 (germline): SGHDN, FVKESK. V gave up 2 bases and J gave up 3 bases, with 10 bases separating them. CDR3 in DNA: TGTGCCAGCAGCCAAACGTGGGAGGACTATGGCTACACCTTC. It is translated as CASSQTWEDYGYTF.

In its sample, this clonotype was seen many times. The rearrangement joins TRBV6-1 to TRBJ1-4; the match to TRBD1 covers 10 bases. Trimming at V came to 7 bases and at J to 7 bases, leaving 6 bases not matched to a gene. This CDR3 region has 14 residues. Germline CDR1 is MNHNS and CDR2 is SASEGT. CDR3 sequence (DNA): TGTGCCAGCAAGGGACAGGGGTGGAGTGAAAAACTGTTTTTT. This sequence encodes CASKGQGWSEKLFF.

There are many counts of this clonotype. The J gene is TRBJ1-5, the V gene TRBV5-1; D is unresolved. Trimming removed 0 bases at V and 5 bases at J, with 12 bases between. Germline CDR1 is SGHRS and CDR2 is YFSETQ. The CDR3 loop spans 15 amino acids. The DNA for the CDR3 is TGCGCCAGCAGCTTGGTTCCAGGAGGCTATCAGCCCCAGCATTTT. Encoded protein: CASSLVPGGYQPQHF.

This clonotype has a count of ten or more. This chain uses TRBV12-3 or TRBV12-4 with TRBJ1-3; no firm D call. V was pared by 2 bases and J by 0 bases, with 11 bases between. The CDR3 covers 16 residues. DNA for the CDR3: TGTGCCAGCAGTTTAAACCGTCAGAGCTCTGGAAACACCATATATTTT. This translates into CASSLNRQSSGNTIYF.

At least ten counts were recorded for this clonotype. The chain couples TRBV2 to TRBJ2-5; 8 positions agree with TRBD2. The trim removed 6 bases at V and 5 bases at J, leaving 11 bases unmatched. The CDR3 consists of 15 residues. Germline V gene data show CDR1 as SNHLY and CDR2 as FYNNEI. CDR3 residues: CASSKGLAGIETQYF. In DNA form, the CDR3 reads TGTGCCAGCAGCAAGGGTCTAGCGGGTATTGAGACCCAGTACTTC.